This T cell receptor (beta chain) appears in the sequencing data of a study of OX40 agonist ivuxolimab in advanced cancers. Study details: Patients were treated with ivuxolimab, an agonistic anti-OX40 (CD134) antibody. Eligibility admitted prior anti-PD-1, anti-PD-L1 or anti-CTLA-4 therapy; 40% to 50% had some.

Turning to this clone: Its antigen is undetermined.

Germline CDR1 SGHNT, CDR2 YYREEE (reference sequence). The V end lost 10 bases, the J end lost 4 bases, and 17 bases lay between the germline ends. This CDR3 region has 13 residues. TCRdb keeps only in-frame clones here, not all; method: immunoSEQ multiplex PCR. The sample gives more than 45,000 clones, more than 75% of which show up once; 19% is in the top ten. Study results and caveats: The antigens recognized by the expanded peripheral T cells, that is their antigen specificity, were not determined. By week 6 at 0.1 to 3.0 mg/kg, blood CD4+ and CD8+ T cells had expanded clonally.

The sequenced sample was CD4+ or CD8+ T cells sorted from blood, obtained in a trial of the OX40 agonist ivuxolimab. The sequence came from an adult with an advanced solid tumor such as melanoma, head and neck, liver or kidney cancer. This rearrangement joins TRBV5-4 to TRBJ2-5; D is perhaps TRBD1 (6 bases). The CDR3 is CAGASGVRETQYF. DNA of the CDR3: TGTGCCGGGGCGTCAGGGGTTCGAGAGACCCAGTACTTC.